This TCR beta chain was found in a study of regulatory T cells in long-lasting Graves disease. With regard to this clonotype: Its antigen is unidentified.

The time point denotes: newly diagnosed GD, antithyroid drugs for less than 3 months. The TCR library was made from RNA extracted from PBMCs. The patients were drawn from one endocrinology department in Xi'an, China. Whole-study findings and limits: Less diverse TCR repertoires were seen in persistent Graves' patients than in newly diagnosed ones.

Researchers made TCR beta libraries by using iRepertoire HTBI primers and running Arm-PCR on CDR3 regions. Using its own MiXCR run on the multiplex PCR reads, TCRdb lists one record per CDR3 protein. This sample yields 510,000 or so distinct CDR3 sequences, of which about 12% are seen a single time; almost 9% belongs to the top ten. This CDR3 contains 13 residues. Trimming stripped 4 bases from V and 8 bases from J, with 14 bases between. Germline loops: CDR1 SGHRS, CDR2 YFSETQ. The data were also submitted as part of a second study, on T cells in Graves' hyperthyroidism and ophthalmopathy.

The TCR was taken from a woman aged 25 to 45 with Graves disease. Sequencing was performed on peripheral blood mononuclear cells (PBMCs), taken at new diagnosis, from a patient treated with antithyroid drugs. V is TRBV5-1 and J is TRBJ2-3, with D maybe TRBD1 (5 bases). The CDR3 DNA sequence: TGCGCCAGCAGCGGCCAGGGATTGGGTACGCAGTATTTT. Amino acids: CASSGQGLGTQYF.